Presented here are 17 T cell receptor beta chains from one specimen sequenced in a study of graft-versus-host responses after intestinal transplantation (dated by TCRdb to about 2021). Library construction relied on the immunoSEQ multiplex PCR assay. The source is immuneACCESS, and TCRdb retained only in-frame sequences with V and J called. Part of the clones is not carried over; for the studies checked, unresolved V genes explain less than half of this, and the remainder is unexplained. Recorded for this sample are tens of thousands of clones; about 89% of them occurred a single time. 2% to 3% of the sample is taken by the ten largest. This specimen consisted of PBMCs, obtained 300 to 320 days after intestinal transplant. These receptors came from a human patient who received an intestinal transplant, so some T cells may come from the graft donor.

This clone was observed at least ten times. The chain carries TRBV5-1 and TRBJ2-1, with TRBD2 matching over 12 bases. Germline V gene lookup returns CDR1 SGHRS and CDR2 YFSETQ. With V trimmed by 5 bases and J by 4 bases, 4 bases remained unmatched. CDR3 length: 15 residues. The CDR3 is CASRPSGGDYNEQFF. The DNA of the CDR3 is TGCGCCAGCAGGCCTAGCGGGGGGGATTACAATGAGCAGTTCTTC.

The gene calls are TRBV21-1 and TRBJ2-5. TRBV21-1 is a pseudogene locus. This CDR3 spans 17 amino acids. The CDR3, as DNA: TGTGCCAGCAGCAAAGCGCGGTGGGGCGGGTACCAAGAGACCCAGTACTTC. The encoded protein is CASSKARWGGYQETQYF.

CDR3 loop: CASSFSMRGAGQPQHF. CDR3 DNA: TGTGCCAGCAGTTTTTCGATGCGGGGGGCAGGTCAGCCCCAGCATTTT. V is TRBV28 and J is TRBJ1-5, with D tentatively TRBD1 (6 bases). The CDR3 spans 16 residues. Looked up from germline, CDR1 is MDHEN and CDR2 is SYDVKM. V was cut by 3 bases and J by 6 bases, with 18 bases left in between. Combining the CDR3 with reference TRBV28 and TRBJ1-5 gives the whole variable domain DVKVTQSSRYLVKRTGEKVFLECVQDMDHENMFWYRQDPGLGLRLIYFSYDVKMKEKGDIPEGYSVSREKKERFSLILESASTNQTSMYLCASSFSMRGAGQPQHFGDGTRLSIL.

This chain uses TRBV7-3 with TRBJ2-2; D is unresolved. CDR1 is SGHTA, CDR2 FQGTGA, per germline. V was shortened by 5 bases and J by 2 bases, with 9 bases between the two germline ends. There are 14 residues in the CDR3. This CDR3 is CASSREINTGELFF. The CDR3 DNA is TGTGCCAGCAGCCGAGAGATAAACACCGGGGAGCTGTTTTTT.

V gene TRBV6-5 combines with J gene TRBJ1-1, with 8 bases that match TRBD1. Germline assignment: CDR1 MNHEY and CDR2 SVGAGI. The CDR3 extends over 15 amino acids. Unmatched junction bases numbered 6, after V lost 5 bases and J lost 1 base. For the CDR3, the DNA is TGTGCCAGCAGTAAAAGGGACAGGCCGAACACTGAAGCTTTCTTT. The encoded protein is CASSKRDRPNTEAFF.

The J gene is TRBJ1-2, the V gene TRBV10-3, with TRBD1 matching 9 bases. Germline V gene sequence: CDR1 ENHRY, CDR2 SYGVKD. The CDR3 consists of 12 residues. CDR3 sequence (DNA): TGTGCTTCCGGGACAGGGAACTATGGCTACACCTTC. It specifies CASGTGNYGYTF.

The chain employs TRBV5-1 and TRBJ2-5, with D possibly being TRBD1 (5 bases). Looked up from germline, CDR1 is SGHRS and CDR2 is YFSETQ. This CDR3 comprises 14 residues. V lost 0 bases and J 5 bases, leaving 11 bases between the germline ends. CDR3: CASSLEGRAETQYF. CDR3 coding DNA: TGCGCCAGCAGCTTGGAGGGCAGGGCGGAGACCCAGTACTTC.

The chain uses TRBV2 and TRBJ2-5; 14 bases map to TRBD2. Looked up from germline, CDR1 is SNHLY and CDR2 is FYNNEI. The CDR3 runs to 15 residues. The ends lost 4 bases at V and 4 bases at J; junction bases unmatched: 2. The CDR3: CASSGLAGGGETQYF. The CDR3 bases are TGTGCCAGCAGTGGACTAGCGGGGGGGGGAGAGACCCAGTACTTC.

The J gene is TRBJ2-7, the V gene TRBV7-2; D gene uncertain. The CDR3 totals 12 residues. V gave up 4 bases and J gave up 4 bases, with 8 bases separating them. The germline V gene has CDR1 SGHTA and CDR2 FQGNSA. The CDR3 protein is CASSYSGYEQYF. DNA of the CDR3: TGTGCCAGCAGCTATAGTGGGTACGAGCAGTACTTC.

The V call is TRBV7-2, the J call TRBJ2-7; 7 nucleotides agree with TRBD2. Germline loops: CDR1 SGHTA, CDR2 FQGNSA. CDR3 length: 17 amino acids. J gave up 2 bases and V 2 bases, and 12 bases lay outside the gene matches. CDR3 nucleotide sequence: TGTGCCAGCAGCTTATTCCGCCCAGCGGGGAAGGCCTACGAGCAGTACTTC. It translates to CASSLFRPAGKAYEQYF.

Written as DNA, the CDR3 is TGCGCCAGCAGCTTGGTTGGGGTAGGCGAGCAGTACTTC. Translation: CASSLVGVGEQYF. The chain employs TRBV5-1 and TRBJ2-7; D remains unclear. The CDR3 length is 13 residues. Per germline, CDR1 SGHRS and CDR2 YFSETQ. The germline V and J ends were trimmed by 0 bases and 6 bases, with 10 bases remaining between them.

The CDR3 is CASTPGTSGSNEQFF. In DNA form, the CDR3 reads TGTGCCAGCACCCCGGGGACTAGCGGGAGCAATGAGCAGTTCTTC. The chain combines TRBV7-9 with TRBJ2-1, with 14 bases that match TRBD2. The CDR3 is 15 amino acids. Per the germline V gene, CDR1 is SEHNR and CDR2 is FQNEAQ (reference sequence). V lost 7 bases to trimming and J lost 6 bases; unmatched junction nucleotides: 5.

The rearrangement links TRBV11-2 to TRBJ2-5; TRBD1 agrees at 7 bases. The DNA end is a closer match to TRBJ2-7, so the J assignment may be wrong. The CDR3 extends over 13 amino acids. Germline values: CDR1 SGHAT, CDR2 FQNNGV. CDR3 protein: CASSPDRAYEQYF. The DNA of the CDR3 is TGTGCCAGCAGCCCCGACAGGGCCTACGAGCAGTACTTC.

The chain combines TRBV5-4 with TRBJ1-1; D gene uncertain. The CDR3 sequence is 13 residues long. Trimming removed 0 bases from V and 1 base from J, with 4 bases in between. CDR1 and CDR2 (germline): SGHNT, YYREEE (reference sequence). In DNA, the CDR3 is TGTGCCAGCAGCTTGGGGGGGAACACTGAAGCTTTCTTT. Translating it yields CASSLGGNTEAFF.

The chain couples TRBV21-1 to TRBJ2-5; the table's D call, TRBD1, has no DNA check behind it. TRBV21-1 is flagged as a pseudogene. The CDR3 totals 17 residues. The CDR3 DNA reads TGTGCCAGCAGCAAAAAAAAAGGACAGGGAGCCACAGAGACCCAGTACTTC. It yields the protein CASSKKKGQGATETQYF.

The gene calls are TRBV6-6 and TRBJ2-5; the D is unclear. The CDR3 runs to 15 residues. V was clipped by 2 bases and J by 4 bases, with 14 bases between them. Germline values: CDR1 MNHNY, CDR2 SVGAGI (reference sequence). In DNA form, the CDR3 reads TGTGCCAGCAGTTACAACCCCCGCATGGGAGAGACCCAGTACTTC. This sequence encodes CASSYNPRMGETQYF.

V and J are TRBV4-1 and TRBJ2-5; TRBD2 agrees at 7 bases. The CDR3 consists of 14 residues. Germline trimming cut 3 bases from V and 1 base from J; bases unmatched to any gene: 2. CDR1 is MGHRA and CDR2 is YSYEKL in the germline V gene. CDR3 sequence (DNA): TGCGCCAGCAGCCAGGGACTAATCCAAGAGACCCAGTACTTC. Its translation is CASSQGLIQETQYF.